The rows below give T cell receptor beta chains drawn from one sample of a study of beta chain features in type 1 diabetes. Sequencing was performed with immunoSEQ multiplex PCR; in TCRdb, only in-frame clones are kept and a portion is missing. The profile covers more than 350,000 clones, with roughly an eighth appearing a single time and approximately 0.05% taken by the ten largest. Sequencing used naive CD4+ T cells from blood. Source of these receptors: a woman in her late teens or twenties in good health. CDR3s include the opening cysteine and the closing phenylalanine or tryptophan. The D gene is left open where the match is weak. Not all rows give a size; the values are once, few, many and, for expanded clones, a class.

v_gene	d_gene	abundance	j_gene	CDR3aa	CDR3nt
TRBV14	-	-	TRBJ1-1	CASSQVIGYNTEAFF	TGTGCCAGCAGCCAAGTTATAGGCTACAACACTGAAGCTTTCTTT
TRBV9	-	-	TRBJ2-1	CASSVGGTPSSYNEQFF	TGTGCCAGCAGCGTAGGTGGGACACCCAGCTCCTACAATGAGCAGTTCTTC
TRBV10-3	TRBD1	-	TRBJ2-2	CAIRRDRDPGELFF	TGTGCCATCCGGCGGGACAGGGATCCCGGGGAGCTGTTTTTT
TRBV4-3	-	many	TRBJ2-5	CASSTGETQYF	TGCGCCAGCAGTACGGGGGAGACCCAGTACTTC
TRBV29-1	-	-	TRBJ2-1	CSVDPGSPIYNEQFF	TGCAGCGTTGACCCAGGGTCCCCCATCTACAATGAGCAGTTCTTC
TRBV29-1	TRBD1	-	TRBJ2-1	CSGRQGVSYNEQFF	TGCAGCGGGAGACAGGGGGTCTCCTACAATGAGCAGTTCTTC
TRBV30	-	-	TRBJ1-3	CAWSGGGNTIYF	TGTGCCTGGAGCGGAGGGGGGAACACCATATATTTT
TRBV2	-	-	TRBJ2-1	CASSTEAGIAYEQFF	TGTGCCAGCAGCACTGAGGCAGGGATCGCCTATGAGCAGTTCTTC
TRBV6-5	TRBD1	-	TRBJ2-2	CASSYSNRGTGELFF	TGTGCCAGCAGTTACTCAAACAGGGGAACCGGGGAGCTGTTTTTT
TRBV10-3	TRBD1	few	TRBJ2-7	CAISGGQGATIRSYEQYF	TGTGCCATCAGTGGAGGACAGGGGGCAACGATTAGGTCCTACGAGCAGTACTTC